Listed below are T cell receptor beta chains from one sample, sequenced in a study of vaccination effects on CD4 cells after COVID-19. The repertoire was sequenced with immunoSEQ multiplex PCR; TCRdb's copy has only in-frame clones and lacks some. The repertoire holds roughly 27,000 clones, with about 73% as singletons. No antigen is known for these receptors. The sequences come from CD4+ T cells from PBMCs cultured with HCoV-OC43 spike peptides, collected after COVID-19 vaccination. These receptors all come from a human donor who received a COVID-19 vaccine. CDR3s leave out the opening cysteine and the closing phenylalanine or tryptophan. The D gene is left open where the match is weak.

V gene	D gene	J gene	CDR3 protein
TRBV5-6	TRBD2	TRBJ2-5	ASSHGTSGLQTQY
TRBV10-1	NA	TRBJ1-5	ASSGTYNQPQH
TRBV5-6	NA	TRBJ1-2	ASSLPGYGYT
TRBV5-5	TRBD1	TRBJ1-1	ASSLWAGGDPSTEAF
TRBV4-1	NA	TRBJ1-1	ASSRLGRGGTEAF
TRBV19	TRBD1	TRBJ1-5	ASRTGGRYQPQH
TRBV6-2/TRBV6-3	NA	TRBJ2-3	ASSYGEADSTDTQY
TRBV6-5	NA	TRBJ1-1	ASSYFPNTEAF
TRBV29-1	NA	TRBJ1-2	SVRRARYGYT
TRBV30	NA	TRBJ1-1	AWSISRAPEAF
TRBV10-3	NA	TRBJ2-1	AIMPSGGGYNEQF
TRBV13	TRBD1	TRBJ2-7	ASSVRGTGGSEQY
TRBV9	TRBD1	TRBJ2-1	ASSPRTGGIYNEQF
TRBV9	TRBD2	TRBJ2-3	ASSRGTSGTDTQY
TRBV5-4	TRBD2	TRBJ2-3	ASSLSGERAGTQY
TRBV7-2	TRBD1	TRBJ1-6	ASSARDRGDSPLH
TRBV2	NA	TRBJ2-5	ASSGFRPEETQY
TRBV6-5	NA	TRBJ2-1	ASSPNLNEQF
TRBV18	NA	TRBJ2-7	ASSRKSGYEQY
TRBV10-3	NA	TRBJ1-5	AISESGGQSNQPQH
TRBV30	NA	TRBJ1-2	AWKSPGARGYT
TRBV2	NA	TRBJ1-6	ASIEGAASSYNSPLH
TRBV12-3/TRBV12-4	TRBD1	TRBJ1-2	ASSPTGSYGYT
TRBV27	TRBD1	TRBJ1-5	ASSLGRQGAKDQPQH
TRBV15	TRBD2	TRBJ2-2	ATSRTRAGVGGELF
TRBV27	NA	TRBJ1-6	ASSSHLPSFGNSPLH